Described below is a single T cell receptor (beta chain) sequence and its context. This sample's TCRbeta library carried unique molecular identifier barcodes. MiXCR, applied by TCRdb to the PCR reads, yields one record per CDR3 protein. The table lists about 500,000 distinct CDR3 sequences, 30% to 35% of them singletons. Trimming removed 1 base from V and 4 bases from J, with 8 bases in between. CDR3 size: 14 residues. Germline V gene sequence: CDR1 LGHNA, CDR2 YSLEER. This sample was taken from a study of T-cell reconstitution after alpha-beta-depleted transplantation in children. The receptor was isolated from a human donor who donated a stem cell graft to a child with aplastic anemia. The chain links TRBV4-3 to TRBJ1-3; D remains ambiguous. The sample was PBMCs from the stem cell graft donor, taken from the stem cell graft. The CDR3 region has the DNA TGCGCCAGCAGCCAAGTTGCGTCCGGAAACACCATATATTTT. This sequence encodes CASSQVASGNTIYF.